The 15 T cell receptor beta chains in this list originate from one sample, sequenced in a study of beta chain features in type 1 diabetes. Study outcomes and limitations: There was a moderate but significant shortening of TCRB CDR3s in all four CD4+ subsets of Type 1 diabetes patients.

Expressed TCRB transcripts were sequenced because the entire RNA isolate underwent reverse transcription. The repertoire was sequenced with immunoSEQ multiplex PCR; TCRdb's copy has only in-frame clones and lacks some. The sample lists about 300,000 clones, roughly 13% seen once, with roughly 0.015% in the top ten. These receptors' targets are unknown. The sample comprised naive CD4+ T cells from blood. The receptors were gathered from a woman under 30 with type 1 diabetes.

The sample holds a few counts of this clone. This chain connects TRBV12-5 to TRBJ2-2; weak D call: TRBD2 (5 bases). In germline, CDR1 is LGHNT, CDR2 FRNRAP. The CDR3 sequence is 13 residues long. V shed 5 bases and J shed 6 bases, with 10 bases lying between them. This CDR3 reads CASGLRVPGELFF. The CDR3 nucleotides read TGTGCTAGTGGTCTGCGGGTGCCCGGGGAGCTGTTTTTT.

V is TRBV9 and J is TRBJ2-2; possible D gene TRBD1, 5 bases. The V gene lost 4 bases and the J gene lost 6 bases, with 19 bases spanning the gap. Germline V lookup: CDR1 SGDLS, CDR2 YYNGEE. The CDR3 loop spans 16 amino acids. The CDR3 sequence: CASSPLQGRPSGELFF. The CDR3 coding sequence is TGTGCCAGCAGCCCCTTGCAGGGTCGGCCCTCCGGGGAGCTGTTTTTT. The full variable domain, in which reference TRBV9 and TRBJ2-2 provide the parts outside the CDR3, is DSGVTQTPKHLITATGQRVTLRCSPRSGDLSVYWYQQSLDQGLQFLIQYYNGEERAKGNILERFSAQQFPDLHSELNLSSLELGDSALYFCASSPLQGRPSGELFFGEGSRLTVL.

This chain connects TRBV4-2 to TRBJ2-3; no clear D gene. Deletions cut 0 bases from V and 6 bases from J, with 19 bases between. CDR1 and CDR2 from the germline V gene are LGHNA and YNFKEQ. The CDR3 length is 17 residues. The CDR3 spells CASSQDLNNPAWDTQYF. CDR3 coding DNA: TGTGCCAGCAGCCAAGATCTCAACAACCCCGCCTGGGATACGCAGTATTTT.

The chain couples TRBV29-1 to TRBJ1-1; a possible D gene is TRBD1 (6 bases). The CDR3 runs 13 residues. Germline V lookup: CDR1 SQVTM, CDR2 ANQGSEA. V shed 5 bases and J shed 11 bases, with 21 bases lying between them. In nucleotides, the CDR3 is TGCAGCGTTCGAACAACAGGGAGTGGAGAGGCTTTCTTT. Translation: CSVRTTGSGEAFF.

CDR3 residues: CASSQDISANTQYF. CDR3 in DNA: TGCGCCAGCAGCCAAGATATCAGCGCTAATACGCAGTATTTT. The chain has TRBV4-3 and TRBJ2-3, with D hard to call. The length of the CDR3 is 14 residues. CDR1 is LGHNA and CDR2 is YSLEER in the germline V gene. V was trimmed by 0 bases and J by 7 bases, leaving 11 bases between them.

This chain connects TRBV11-2 to TRBJ2-1; a weak D match, TRBD2 (5 bases). Deletions cut 3 bases from V and 2 bases from J, with 11 bases between. Germline values: CDR1 SGHAT, CDR2 FQNNGV. The CDR3 is made up of 15 amino acids. The CDR3: CASSFRTPTYNEQFF. The CDR3, as DNA: TGTGCCAGCAGCTTTAGGACTCCCACCTACAATGAGCAGTTCTTC. The full variable domain, with the rest looked up from reference TRBV11-2 and TRBJ2-1, is EAGVAQSPRYKIIEKRQSVAFWCNPISGHATLYWYQQILGQGPKLLIQFQNNGVVDDSQLPKDRFSAERLKGVDSTLKIQPAKLEDSAVYLCASSFRTPTYNEQFFGPGTRLTVL.

The chain employs TRBV2 and TRBJ2-2; TRBD2 matches 11 bases. CDR3 size: 15 residues. The J segment lost 1 base and the V segment lost 8 bases, leaving 3 bases of the junction unmatched. Germline values: CDR1 SNHLY, CDR2 FYNNEI. The CDR3 region has the DNA TGTGCCAGCGGGGGACTAGCGGAGAACACCGGGGAGCTGTTTTTT. It is translated as CASGGLAENTGELFF.

The V call is TRBV7-2, the J call TRBJ1-5, with D tentatively TRBD1 (5 bases). CDR3 size: 17 residues. Looked up from germline, CDR1 is SGHTA and CDR2 is FQGNSA. The ends were cut back, 4 bases at V and 0 bases at J, with 16 bases in the middle. CDR3: CASSWVPQGLSNQPQHF. The CDR3 nucleotides are TGTGCCAGCAGCTGGGTACCCCAGGGCCTTAGCAATCAGCCCCAGCATTTT.

The table lists this clone with a few counts. The V gene is TRBV6-5, the J gene TRBJ1-1, with a tentative D call TRBD1 (6 bases). The CDR3 is 16 amino acids. V lost 2 bases to trimming and J lost 2 bases, with 15 bases between them. Looked up from germline, CDR1 is MNHEY and CDR2 is SVGAGI. Here the CDR3 reads CASSYGGAGINTEAFF. The DNA for the CDR3 is TGTGCCAGCAGTTACGGGGGGGCGGGAATTAACACTGAAGCTTTCTTT.

This clone showed up just a few times. The chain uses TRBV30 and TRBJ2-3; 11 positions agree with TRBD2. V shed 5 bases and J 9 bases; nucleotides not matched to a gene: 7. Germline assignment: CDR1 GTSNPN and CDR2 SVGIG (reference sequence). The length of the CDR3 is 13 residues. The CDR3 DNA sequence: TGTGCCTGGGGATCAGGACTAGCGGGCACGCAGTATTTT. This encodes CAWGSGLAGTQYF.

The chain is built from TRBV5-1 and TRBJ1-5, with 9 bases that match TRBD1. The CDR3 extends over 16 amino acids. J gave up 6 bases and V 0 bases, and 7 bases lay outside the gene matches. Germline loops: CDR1 SGHRS, CDR2 YFSETQ. This CDR3 is CASSLGDRDGSQPQHF. The DNA of the CDR3 is TGCGCCAGCAGCTTGGGGGACAGGGACGGAAGTCAGCCCCAGCATTTT.

This clone was detected only a few times. The chain employs TRBV7-9 and TRBJ1-5; TRBD1 matches at 9 bases. This CDR3 region has 15 residues. Unmatched junction bases numbered 2, after V lost 3 bases and J lost 2 bases. CDR1 SEHNR and CDR2 FQNEAQ come from the germline V gene (reference sequence). The DNA for the CDR3 is TGTGCCAGCAGCTTGGGGACAGGGCGCAATCAGCCCCAGCATTTT. Its protein is CASSLGTGRNQPQHF.

This clone was counted between two and nine times. This chain uses TRBV28 with TRBJ2-7, with TRBD1 matching over 7 bases. The V and J ends lost 5 bases and 3 bases, in that order; junction bases with no gene match: 4. The germline V gene has CDR1 MDHEN and CDR2 SYDVKM. This CDR3 has 13 amino acids. CDR3 residues: CASSPGQLYEQYF. The CDR3 DNA reads as TGTGCCAGCAGTCCGGGACAGCTCTACGAGCAGTACTTC.

The chain carries TRBV14 and TRBJ2-4; maybe TRBD1 (5 bases). Germline values: CDR1 SGHDN, CDR2 FVKESK. The CDR3 covers 19 residues. Trimming cost V 0 bases and J 0 bases, with 18 bases left between them. DNA of the CDR3: TGTGCCAGCAGCCAAGACCCAACAGACAGAATCAGAGCCAAAAACATTCAGTACTTC. This translates into CASSQDPTDRIRAKNIQYF.

In its sample, this clone was seen a few times. The V and J genes are TRBV5-6 and TRBJ2-1; no clear D gene. Trimming cost V 4 bases and J 7 bases, with 9 bases left between them. There are 12 residues in the CDR3. Germline lookup yields CDR1 SGHDT and CDR2 YYEEEE. This CDR3 reads CASSRASNEQFF. Here the CDR3 DNA reads TGTGCCAGCAGCCGAGCGTCAAATGAGCAGTTCTTC.